The rows below give T cell receptor beta chains drawn from one sample of a study of cytomegalovirus exposure and HLA in healthy donors. Here immunoSEQ multiplex PCR was the method, and the copy in TCRdb shows in-frame clones only, minus some. The table lists tens of thousands of clones. Sample: PBMCs. The source is a human donor in good health. Both conserved end residues are trimmed from each CDR3. Each record gives: J gene, V gene, CDR3 protein.

>TRBJ1-4|TRBV28
ASSWTGGQIGEKLF
>TRBJ1-5|TRBV6-5
ASSYSRRNQPQH
>TRBJ2-3|TRBV11-3
ASSLGTGSYTDTQY
>TRBJ2-2|TRBV18
ASSPADRDRRTGELF
>TRBJ1-1|TRBV28
ASSPRTDGGAF
>TRBJ1-4|TRBV25-1
ASSPGGQGKLF
>TRBJ1-1|TRBV6-5
ASSYGGAGEAF
>TRBJ2-3|TRBV29-1
SVEEFQGTVKQY
>TRBJ1-2|TRBV5-1
ASSPPGYGYT
>TRBJ2-1|TRBV7-8
ASSLDWGGEQF
>TRBJ1-2|TRBV5-4
ASSSWGGNGYT
>TRBJ1-1|TRBV7-3
ASSLYPGSTEAF
>TRBJ2-2|TRBV18
ASSLIQGIGELF
>TRBJ2-6|TRBV19
ASCWLAGGKTRSGANVLT
>TRBJ2-1|TRBV5-1
ASSLTRSSYNEQF
>TRBJ1-1|TRBV29-1
SVVGQGAKNTEAF
>TRBJ1-1|TRBV5-4
ASSLVQGAGTEAF
>TRBJ1-4|TRBV28
ASSLDSATNEKLF
>TRBJ1-5|TRBV19
ASNVRESNQPQH
>TRBJ1-2|TRBV18
ASSPTRDSNYGYT
>TRBJ1-2|TRBV27
ASSLRVGGGYT
>TRBJ1-4|TRBV18
ASSPAGREKLF
>TRBJ1-1|TRBV9
ASSSLHRSATLEAF
>TRBJ1-1|TRBV18
ASSRTRDRGRTEAF
>TRBJ1-5|TRBV30
AGKRGGLSNQPQH
>TRBJ2-5|TRBV5-1
ASSSSSGGRFETQY
>TRBJ2-1|TRBV11-3
ASSKAGADEQF
>TRBJ2-7|TRBV7-9
ASSSGQVVIEQY
>TRBJ1-2|TRBV11-1
ASSSRGGYT
>TRBJ2-5|TRBV30
AWRLLAGGCETQY
>TRBJ1-5|TRBV6-5
ASSKRSGRYQPQH
>TRBJ2-7|TRBV5-1
ASSLAGGRPTYEQY
>TRBJ1-1|TRBV11-2
ASSLPPGQKNTEAF
>TRBJ2-1|TRBV18
ASSPRGTSGGEQF
>TRBJ1-4|TRBV5-1
ASSFTGTGGEKLF
>TRBJ1-2|TRBV5-6
ASSPTGTAYGYT
>TRBJ2-7|TRBV27
ASSFAPGGYEQY
>TRBJ2-1|TRBV5-1
ASSPKLTSGGNEQF
>TRBJ2-1|TRBV19
ASSIGLNEQF
>TRBJ2-7|TRBV5-4
ASSSATSVDEQY
>TRBJ1-1|TRBV5-6
ASTPGQGMTEAF
>TRBJ1-4|TRBV5-1
ASRHRTGANEKLF
>TRBJ1-1|TRBV18
ASSPLAQGSTEAF
>TRBJ1-5|TRBV30
AWRRGTGVNQPQH
>TRBJ2-3|TRBV19
ASGGPGDLTDTQY
>TRBJ1-2|TRBV2
ASSAGNYGYT
>TRBJ2-7|TRBV30
AWSVQRGYEQY
>TRBJ2-1|TRBV19
ASSIDSGQGGNEQF
>TRBJ2-5|TRBV7-3
ASSPSGRGQETQY
>TRBJ2-1|TRBV19
ASSMRDRGTHNEQF
>TRBJ1-5|TRBV18
ASSQGARQPQH